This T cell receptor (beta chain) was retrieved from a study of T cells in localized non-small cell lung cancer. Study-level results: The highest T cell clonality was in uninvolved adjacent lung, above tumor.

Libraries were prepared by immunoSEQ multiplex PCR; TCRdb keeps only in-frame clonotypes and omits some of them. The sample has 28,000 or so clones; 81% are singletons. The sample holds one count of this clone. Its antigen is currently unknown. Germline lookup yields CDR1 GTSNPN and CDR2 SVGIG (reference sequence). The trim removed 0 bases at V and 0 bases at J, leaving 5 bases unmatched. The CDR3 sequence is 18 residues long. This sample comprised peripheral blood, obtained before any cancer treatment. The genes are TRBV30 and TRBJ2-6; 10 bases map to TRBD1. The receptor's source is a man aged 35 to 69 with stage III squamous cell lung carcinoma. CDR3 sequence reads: CAWSVWDRGSSGANVLTF. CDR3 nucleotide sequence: TGTGCCTGGAGTGTATGGGACAGGGGAAGCTCTGGGGCCAACGTCCTGACTTTC.